The subject of this entry is one T cell receptor (beta chain). Its specificity is unknown. This sample is part of a study of Ad26.COV2.S vaccination and SARS-CoV-2 variants. Study outcomes and limitations: Overall T cell responses may have been underestimated by the analyses of TCR breadth and depth.

The data were produced by immunoSEQ multiplex PCR, yet TCRdb's version contains in-frame clones alone and is incomplete. Here the sample spans 440,000 or so clones, roughly 87% being singletons. The V segment lost 6 bases and the J segment 6 bases; nucleotides outside the gene matches: 8. CDR1 and CDR2 (germline): LNHDA, SQIVND (reference sequence). This CDR3 is built from 14 residues. Sample treatment: some 20 received Ad26.COV2.S at low or high dose, single or two shots; a few received placebo; per-sample allocation not given. Collection of samples fell on day 63 after the first vaccine or placebo injection. An adult of 18-55 years in Boston served as donor. An Ad26 vector that expressed Wuhan-strain SARS-CoV-2 spike constituted the vaccine.

The rearrangement links TRBV19 to TRBJ2-1; 7 nucleotides agree with TRBD1. The source of this sequence is a person between 18 and 65 years old who received the Ad26.COV2.S COVID-19 vaccine or a placebo. Sequencing used peripheral blood, obtained in a trial of Ad26.COV2.S vaccine versus placebo. The CDR3 sequence is CASSTTGYGNEQFF. DNA for the CDR3: TGTGCCAGTAGCACGACAGGGTATGGCAATGAGCAGTTCTTC.